This TCR beta chain was recovered during a study of cytomegalovirus exposure and HLA in healthy donors. Whole-study context: Approximately 85 million unique TCRs from HLA-typed donors made up an early data release.

Trimming stripped 1 base from V and 5 bases from J, with 12 bases between. This CDR3 region has 15 residues. Germline V CDR1 and CDR2: SNHLY, FYNNEI. It was with 60 Vbeta and 13 Jbeta primers that the PCR ran. Generated by immunoSEQ multiplex PCR, the TCRdb table keeps only in-frame clones and is missing some. The sample yields 100,000 to 150,000 clones, of which the top ten take up under 2%. This TCR derives from a woman aged 40 to 50 in good health and CMV-seronegative. Sequencing input: PBMCs. The chain is built from TRBV2 and TRBJ2-1; D unclear. CDR3 loop: CASSEDWAWDNEQFF. In DNA form, the CDR3 reads TGTGCCAGCAGTGAAGATTGGGCTTGGGACAATGAGCAGTTCTTC.